The rows below give T cell receptor beta chains drawn from one sample of a study of T cell responses to AZD1222 COVID-19 vaccine. Sequenced by immunoSEQ multiplex PCR; TCRdb stores in-frame clones only, minus some. The sample includes 130,000 to 150,000 clones, 92% of them seen just once. The sequencing used peripheral blood, collected on day 0 of AZD1222 vaccination. The receptor set was obtained from an adult in good health. Each CDR3 is given with its conserved first and last residue. A D gene is named only where the DNA matches it firmly.

D gene	V gene	J gene	CDR3 protein
TRBD1	TRBV10-2	TRBJ2-1	CASSEDGDRGRVFSYNEQFF
TRBD1	TRBV5-1	TRBJ1-2	CASSPGQGLDGYTF
NA	TRBV11-2	TRBJ2-5	CASRKLAKRGETQYF
NA	TRBV5-5	TRBJ2-1	CASSRRGAGGSLLYNEQFF
NA	TRBV10-3	TRBJ1-2	CAISESGGYTF
NA	TRBV5-1	TRBJ2-1	CASSSGAGYNEQFF
NA	TRBV28	TRBJ1-2	CASRDSRTNNYGYTF
TRBD1	TRBV10-3	TRBJ1-1	CAIGKGRGDGPPEAFF
TRBD2	TRBV5-5	TRBJ2-7	CASSPDLAVNYEQYF
NA	TRBV12-5	TRBJ1-3	CASLGGPRRAGNTIYF
NA	TRBV28	TRBJ1-5	CASSPPAGFGQPQHF
NA	TRBV10-3	TRBJ2-4	CAISPQEGGKNIQYF
TRBD2	TRBV6-5	TRBJ2-3	CASSYSTSGPDTQYF
TRBD1	TRBV5-5	TRBJ2-7	CASSLGQGPLKYEQYF
TRBD2	TRBV27	TRBJ2-7	CASSLAGVSYEQYF
NA	TRBV6-5	TRBJ2-5	CASSPTAIQETQYF
NA	TRBV5-1	TRBJ1-1	CASSRDWGARNTEAFF
NA	TRBV7-4	TRBJ2-3	CASSLVRTDTQYF
NA	TRBV24-1	TRBJ1-5	CATNGLIQPQHF
TRBD1	TRBV7-9	TRBJ1-1	CASSGDRADTEAFF
NA	TRBV2	TRBJ2-2	CASSQQGTGTGELFF
NA	TRBV7-9	TRBJ2-1	CASSFQLGSYNEQFF
TRBD2	TRBV10-3	TRBJ2-1	CAISDLGEGPYNEQFF
NA	TRBV19	TRBJ1-1	CASSIGGGGPLEAFF
NA	TRBV19	TRBJ1-2	CASSDSNYGYTF
NA	TRBV18	TRBJ1-6	CASSPRPLFDSPLHF
TRBD1	TRBV27	TRBJ2-7	CASSLSPGQSYEQYF
TRBD2	TRBV5-1	TRBJ2-1	CASSDQREWNEQFF
NA	TRBV5-1	TRBJ2-7	CASSLGAGTYEQYF
NA	TRBV3-1/TRBV3-2	TRBJ2-4	CASSQGVGPRNIQYF
NA	TRBV28	TRBJ2-5	CASSLRGDSQETQYF
NA	TRBV3-1/TRBV3-2	TRBJ1-5	CASSQTTEYSNQPQHF
TRBD2	TRBV5-4	TRBJ2-1	CASSELAGGDNEQFF
TRBD1	TRBV6-1	TRBJ1-1	CASSEESGGGTEAFF
TRBD1	TRBV3-1/TRBV3-2	TRBJ1-6	CASSRTGGFYNSPLHF
NA	TRBV6-4	TRBJ2-2	CASSDSSGGTGELFF
NA	TRBV15	TRBJ2-7	CATSPGRRAYEQYF
NA	TRBV10-3	TRBJ2-7	CAISESGQTKTYEQYF
NA	TRBV27	TRBJ1-2	CASSLLSGRPRYGYTF
NA	TRBV5-1	TRBJ2-3	CASSPGAGLSTDTQYF
NA	TRBV27	TRBJ2-7	CASNPLGDHYEQYF
NA	TRBV5-6	TRBJ1-1	CASPRGGTEAFF
TRBD2	TRBV5-1	TRBJ2-3	CASSFRGRAADTQYF
TRBD2	TRBV7-9	TRBJ2-3	CASSRLAGEQDTQYF
NA	TRBV18	TRBJ2-3	CASSPQTRVDTQYF
TRBD1	TRBV6-1	TRBJ2-1	CASSEAGTAYYNEQFF
TRBD2	TRBV9	TRBJ2-3	CASSQVGGSSTDTQYF
NA	TRBV11-2	TRBJ1-1	CASSPAHSGEAFF
NA	TRBV20-1	TRBJ2-7	CSASRTEGDEQYF
TRBD2	TRBV2	TRBJ2-5	CASSGLAGGETQYF
NA	TRBV19	TRBJ1-2	CASSILPGGYGYTF
TRBD1	TRBV19	TRBJ1-2	CASSPIGGASYGYTF
NA	TRBV20-1	TRBJ1-2	CSSNLMDGYTF
NA	TRBV7-2	TRBJ2-7	CASSSSRPTYEQYF
TRBD1	TRBV18	TRBJ1-5	CASSPPTGASGSAQHF